Listed below are T cell receptor beta chains from one sample, sequenced in a study of T cells in localized non-small cell lung cancer. Some clones are missing from TCRdb's copy, which holds only in-frame ones; the method was immunoSEQ multiplex PCR. The sample consists of some 33,000 clones, about four fifths of them appearing once. This specimen was peripheral blood, taken before any cancer treatment. These TCRs come from a male donor aged 60 or over with stage III squamous cell lung carcinoma. Both conserved end residues are part of each CDR3. Fields, in order: D gene, clone size, J gene, V gene, CDR3 protein, CDR3 DNA. D genes are given only for firm matches. Size values are once, few and many counts, or a class for expanded clones, and some rows have none.

>NA|once|TRBJ2-4|TRBV5-4
CASSSRGAAKNIQYF
TGTGCCAGCAGCTCCCGGGGTGCAGCCAAAAACATTCAGTACTTC
>NA|NA|TRBJ2-7|TRBV5-5
CASSFGGTRSYEQYF
TGTGCCAGCAGCTTCGGGGGTACTAGGTCCTACGAGCAGTACTTC
>NA|NA|TRBJ2-1|TRBV15
CATSRTATNNEQFF
TGTGCCACCAGCAGGACAGCTACCAACAATGAGCAGTTCTTC
>TRBD1|NA|TRBJ1-5|TRBV5-6
CASSSDRSYQPQHF
TGTGCCAGCAGCTCGGACAGGTCGTATCAGCCCCAGCATTTT
>NA|NA|TRBJ2-5|TRBV18
CASSEMGVGETQYF
TGTGCCAGCTCAGAAATGGGAGTGGGGGAGACCCAGTACTTC
>TRBD1|NA|TRBJ1-2|TRBV7-3
CASSSQGAGDYGYTF
TGTGCCAGCAGCTCACAGGGGGCTGGGGACTATGGCTACACCTTC
>NA|NA|TRBJ1-2|TRBV9
CASSVDRDLGGYTF
TGTGCCAGCAGCGTAGATAGGGACTTGGGCGGCTACACCTTC
>NA|medium-sized|TRBJ1-4|TRBV19
CASKFQGSAKLFF
TGTGCCAGTAAATTCCAGGGGTCTGCAAAACTGTTTTTT
>NA|NA|TRBJ2-1|TRBV11-3
CASSQTYNEQFF
TGTGCCAGCAGCCAGACTTACAATGAGCAGTTCTTC
>TRBD2|NA|TRBJ2-1|TRBV7-3
CASSLIAGAYNEQFF
TGTGCCAGCAGCTTAATAGCGGGGGCATACAATGAGCAGTTCTTC
>NA|NA|TRBJ2-7|TRBV5-4
CASSLYTYEQYF
TGTGCCAGCAGCTTGTATACCTACGAGCAGTACTTC
>TRBD2|NA|TRBJ2-1|TRBV20-1
CSARSGTRQFF
TGCAGTGCTAGAAGCGGGACTAGACAGTTCTTC
>NA|NA|TRBJ1-2|TRBV7-2
CASSLNSANYGYTF
TGTGCCAGCAGCTTAAACTCGGCGAACTATGGCTACACCTTC
>NA|few|TRBJ1-1|TRBV5-4
CASSTMANTEAFF
TGTGCCAGCAGCACAATGGCTAACACTGAAGCTTTCTTT
>NA|NA|TRBJ1-1|TRBV7-9
CASSLVRGSGNTEAFF
TGTGCCAGCAGCTTAGTCCGGGGCTCCGGGAACACTGAAGCTTTCTTT
>TRBD1|NA|TRBJ1-4|TRBV11-3
CASSLGTGGEAEKLFF
TGTGCCAGCAGCTTAGGGACAGGGGGCGAGGCTGAAAAACTGTTTTTT
>TRBD2|NA|TRBJ2-1|TRBV7-9
CASSLDQLAVEQFF
TGTGCCAGCAGCTTAGATCAACTAGCGGTTGAGCAGTTCTTC
>NA|once|TRBJ1-1|TRBV2
CASRGVRGYSEAFF
TGTGCCAGCAGGGGGGTTAGGGGATACTCTGAAGCTTTCTTT
>NA|NA|TRBJ1-2|TRBV5-8
CASSPGAEYSGAGYTF
TGTGCCAGCAGCCCAGGTGCGGAATACTCTGGTGCGGGCTACACCTTC
>NA|NA|TRBJ1-1|TRBV7-9
CASSPYQDLAEAFF
TGTGCCAGCAGCCCGTACCAAGACTTGGCTGAAGCTTTCTTT
>TRBD2|NA|TRBJ2-1|TRBV7-2
CASSFAGGINEQFF
TGTGCCAGCAGCTTCGCGGGAGGGATCAATGAGCAGTTCTTC
>NA|NA|TRBJ2-2|TRBV11-3
CASSPRGAPNTGELFF
TGTGCCAGCAGCCCCCGGGGGGCGCCCAACACCGGGGAGCTGTTTTTT